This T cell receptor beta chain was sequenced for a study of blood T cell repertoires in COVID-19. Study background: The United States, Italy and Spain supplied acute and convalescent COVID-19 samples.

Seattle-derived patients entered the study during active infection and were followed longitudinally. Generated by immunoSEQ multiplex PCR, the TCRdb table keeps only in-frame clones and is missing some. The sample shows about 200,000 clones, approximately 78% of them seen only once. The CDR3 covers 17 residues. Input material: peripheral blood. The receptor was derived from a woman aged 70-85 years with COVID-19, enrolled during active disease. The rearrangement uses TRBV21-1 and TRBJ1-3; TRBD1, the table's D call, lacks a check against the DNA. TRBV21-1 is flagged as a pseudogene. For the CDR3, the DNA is TGTGCCAGCAGCAATGTTGGAGACAGGCCCTCTGGAAACACCATATATTTT. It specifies CASSNVGDRPSGNTIYF.